The clone carrying this TCR beta chain was detected once. The CDR3 length is 16 residues. The germline V gene encodes CDR1 DFQATT and CDR2 SNEGSKA (reference sequence). Trimming removed 3 bases from V and 6 bases from J; junction bases left unmatched: 10. The data were obtained in a study of blood T cells in healthy people across ages. Sample-barcoded 5' priming and a J-beta primer mix drove a second PCR of about 6 to 11 cycles. TCRdb re-called the 5' RACE reads with MiXCR, one entry per CDR3 protein. The data contain about 1.4 million distinct CDR3 sequences, approximately 59% of them singletons. Sequenced sample: blood. The chain employs TRBV20-1 and TRBJ1-5; 11 nucleotides line up with TRBD1. This clonotype was sampled from a man between 18 and 35 years old in good health. CDR3 bases: TGCAGTGCTAGCGCGAGTGGACAGGGGGCGAGTCAGCCCCAGCATTTT. Its translation: CSASASGQGASQPQHF.